One and the same sample provided the 6 T cell receptor beta chains below, sequenced in a study of cytomegalovirus exposure and HLA in healthy donors. It was with 60 Vbeta and 13 Jbeta primers that the PCR ran. TCRdb keeps only in-frame clones here, not all; method: immunoSEQ multiplex PCR. The table shows over 110,000 clones, with over 60% occurring only once. Material for sequencing was PBMCs. All receptors come from a male donor in good health and CMV-seropositive.

This chain uses TRBV5-6 with TRBJ2-1, with a tentative D call TRBD1 (5 bases). The CDR3 loop spans 16 amino acids. The V gene's germline CDR1 is SGHDT and CDR2 YYEEEE. Deletions cut 2 bases from V and 0 bases from J, with 12 bases between. CDR3 nucleotides: TGTGCCAGCAGCTTCCCATATGACAGCTCCTACAATGAGCAGTTCTTC. Residues: CASSFPYDSSYNEQFF.

The chain uses TRBV9 and TRBJ1-4; TRBD1 is a possible D gene (5 bases). The CDR3 is 15 residues long. CDR1 SGDLS and CDR2 YYNGEE come from the germline V gene. Trimming stripped 3 bases from V and 4 bases from J, with 13 bases between. In nucleotides, the CDR3 is TGTGCCAGCAGCGCGACAGCCTTTAGTAATGAAAAACTGTTTTTT. This encodes CASSATAFSNEKLFF.

This rearrangement joins TRBV5-1 to TRBJ2-3; TRBD2 agrees at 10 bases. Germline V gene lookup returns CDR1 SGHRS and CDR2 YFSETQ. The CDR3 runs to 16 residues. Losses at the gene ends were 4 bases for V and 0 bases for J; bases not matched to a gene: 5. The CDR3 nucleotides are TGCGCCAGCAGCCTGCTAGCGGGGGAGAGCACAGATACGCAGTATTTT. Residues: CASSLLAGESTDTQYF. Variable domain in full (rest from reference TRBV5-1 and TRBJ2-3): KAGVTQTPRYLIKTRGQQVTLSCSPISGHRSVSWYQQTPGQGLQFLFEYFSETQRNKGNFPGRFSGRQFSNSRSEMNVSTLELGDSALYLCASSLLAGESTDTQYFGPGTRLTVL.

To note about this clone: At one end the junction does not follow the germline gene, possibly because of a read error. V is TRBV6-5 and J is TRBJ2-7, with D possibly matching TRBD2 (6 bases). CDR3 length equals 14 residues. Germline V gives CDR1 MNHEY, CDR2 SVGAGI. This chain's CDR3 is CAGSYGAGSYEQYF. CDR3 coding DNA: TGTGCCGGCAGTTACGGAGCGGGCTCCTACGAGCAGTACTTC.

The chain links TRBV9 to TRBJ2-1, with D possibly matching TRBD2 (6 bases). CDR1 is SGDLS, CDR2 YYNGEE, per germline. The CDR3 runs to 14 residues. V gave up 2 bases and J gave up 9 bases, with 15 bases separating them. The CDR3 loop reads CASSVRGTTGEQFF. CDR3 DNA sequence: TGTGCCAGCAGCGTGCGGGGTACGACGGGTGAGCAGTTCTTC.

The table lists this clone with a few counts. The chain joins TRBV6-6 to TRBJ2-2; 7 nucleotides line up with TRBD2. V shed 4 bases, J shed 0 bases, and the junction held 5 bases outside the gene matches. Germline CDR1 MNHNY, CDR2 SVGAGI (reference sequence). The CDR3 contains 16 residues. The CDR3 DNA is TGTGCCAGCAGTTTCCTAGCGGCAACGAACACCGGGGAGCTGTTTTTT. It encodes CASSFLAATNTGELFF.